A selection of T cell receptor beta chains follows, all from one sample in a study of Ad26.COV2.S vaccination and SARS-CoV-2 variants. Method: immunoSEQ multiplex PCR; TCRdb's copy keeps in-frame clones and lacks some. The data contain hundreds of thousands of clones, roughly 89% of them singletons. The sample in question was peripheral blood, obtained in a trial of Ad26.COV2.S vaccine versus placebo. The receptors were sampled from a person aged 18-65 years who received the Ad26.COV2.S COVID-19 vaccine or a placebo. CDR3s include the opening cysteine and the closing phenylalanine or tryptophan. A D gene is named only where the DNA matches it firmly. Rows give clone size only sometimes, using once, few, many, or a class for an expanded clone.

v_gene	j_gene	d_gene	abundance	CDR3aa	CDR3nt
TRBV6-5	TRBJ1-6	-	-	CASRSSNSPLHF	TGTGCCAGCAGGAGTTCCAATTCACCCCTCCACTTT
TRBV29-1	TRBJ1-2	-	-	CSVVGGLRINYGYTF	TGCAGCGTTGTAGGCGGACTGCGGATCAACTATGGCTACACCTTC
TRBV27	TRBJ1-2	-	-	CASGPREPYGYTF	TGTGCCAGCGGACCCAGGGAACCCTATGGCTACACCTTC
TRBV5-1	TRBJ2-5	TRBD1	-	CASSLGDSWETQYF	TGCGCCAGCAGCTTGGGGGACAGTTGGGAGACCCAGTACTTC
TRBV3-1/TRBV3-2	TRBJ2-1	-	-	CASSQDQLSNNEQFF	TGTGCCAGCAGCCAAGATCAACTAAGTAACAATGAGCAGTTCTTC
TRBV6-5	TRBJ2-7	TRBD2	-	CASSHDLAAYEQYF	TGTGCCAGCAGCCACGACCTAGCGGCCTACGAGCAGTACTTC
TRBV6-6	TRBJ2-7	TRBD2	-	CASSSGAYEQYF	TGTGCCAGCAGTAGCGGGGCCTACGAGCAGTACTTC
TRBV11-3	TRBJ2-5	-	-	CASSVPWAGAQYF	TGTGCCAGCAGCGTACCCTGGGCTGGGGCCCAGTACTTC
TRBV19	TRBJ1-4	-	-	CASNFGSGARGLHEKLFF	TGTGCCAGTAATTTCGGGTCGGGGGCGCGAGGGCTTCATGAAAAACTGTTTTTT
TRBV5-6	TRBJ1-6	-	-	CASSLTGNSPLHF	TGTGCCAGCAGCTTAACAGGGAATTCACCCCTCCACTTT
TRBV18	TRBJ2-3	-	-	CASSQGRGVEDTQYF	TGTGCCAGCTCGCAAGGGAGGGGGGTCGAAGATACGCAGTATTTT
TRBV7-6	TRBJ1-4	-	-	CASSPIWGREPEKLFF	TGTGCCAGCAGCCCAATTTGGGGCAGGGAGCCCGAAAAACTGTTTTTT
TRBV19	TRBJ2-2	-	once	CASSLRNTGELFF	TGTGCCAGTAGCCTACGGAACACCGGGGAGCTGTTTTTT
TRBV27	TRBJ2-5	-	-	CASSSGHQETQYF	TGTGCCAGCAGTTCCGGACACCAAGAGACCCAGTACTTC
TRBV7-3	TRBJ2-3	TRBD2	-	CASSLGLGLVTDTQYF	TGTGCCAGCAGCTTAGGATTGGGACTAGTGACAGATACGCAGTATTTT